This TCR beta chain appears in the sequencing data of a study of T cells in Graves' hyperthyroidism and ophthalmopathy. Study-level results: Ophthalmopathy could be told apart from stable hyperthyroidism with a 13 V-J model.

From RNA transcripts, TCR beta CDR3 regions were amplified. First-round RT-PCR targeting the TCR CDR3 was performed with the HTBI primer set. TCRdb redid the calling of the multiplex PCR reads with MiXCR, one entry per CDR3 protein. Of about 92,000 distinct CDR3 sequences listed, around 52% are singletons. The authors obtained PBMCs from about 9 ml of fresh peripheral blood. Only a few counts were recorded for this clonotype. Antigen specificity is unknown. Trimming took off 8 bases at V and 12 bases at J, with 16 bases between the two ends. The germline CDR1 and CDR2 sequences are ENHRY and SYGVKD. The CDR3 runs 11 residues.

The source of this sequence is a woman aged 40 to 49 with Graves' hyperthyroidism. Sequenced: blood. The chain employs TRBV10-3 and TRBJ1-2; D uncertain. The CDR3 loop is CAIGVGFSNTF. The CDR3 coding sequence is TGTGCCATCGGAGTGGGGTTCAGCAACACCTTC.